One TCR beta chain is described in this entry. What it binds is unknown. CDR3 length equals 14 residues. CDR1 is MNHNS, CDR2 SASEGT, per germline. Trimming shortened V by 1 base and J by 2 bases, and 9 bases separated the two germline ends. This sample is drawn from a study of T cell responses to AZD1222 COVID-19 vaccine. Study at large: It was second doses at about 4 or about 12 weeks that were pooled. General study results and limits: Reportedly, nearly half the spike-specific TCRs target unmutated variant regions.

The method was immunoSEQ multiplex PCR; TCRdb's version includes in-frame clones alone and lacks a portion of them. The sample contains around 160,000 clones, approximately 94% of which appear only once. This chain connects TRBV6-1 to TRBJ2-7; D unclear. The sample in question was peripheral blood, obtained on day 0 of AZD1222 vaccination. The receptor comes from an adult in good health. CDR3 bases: TGTGCCAGCAGTGAAGGACACCAGACCTACGAGCAGTACTTC. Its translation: CASSEGHQTYEQYF.